This TCR beta chain was obtained from a study of human T cells and chemical hapten exposure. The overall study: Variability of per-sample TCR yields stemmed mainly from small differences in pooled library volume.

The library gave individual cDNA molecules unique molecular identifiers. TCRdb used MiXCR to reprocess the RACE reads, holding one entry per CDR3 protein. This sample has 84,000 or so distinct CDR3 sequences, with roughly 10% found just once. As to time point: patch test 2, 6 weeks after DPC sensitization. The treatment denotes: therapeutic diphenylcyclopropenone sensitization with weekly scalp DPC. This clonotype was counted between two and nine times. The CDR3 runs 15 residues. V gave up 0 bases and J gave up 4 bases, with 12 bases separating them. Germline V gene lookup returns CDR1 SGDLS and CDR2 YYNGEE.

The sample was whole blood, taken in connection with sensitization to the hapten diphenylcyclopropenone (DPC). This TCR was recovered from a woman aged 25-40 years with alopecia areata. Some clones in this sample may be carry-over from other donors' samples. V and J are TRBV9 and TRBJ2-3; D uncertain. The CDR3 nucleotides are TGTGCCAGCAGCGTAGTAGGTTTCGGCGCAGATACGCAGTATTTT. Amino acid sequence: CASSVVGFGADTQYF.